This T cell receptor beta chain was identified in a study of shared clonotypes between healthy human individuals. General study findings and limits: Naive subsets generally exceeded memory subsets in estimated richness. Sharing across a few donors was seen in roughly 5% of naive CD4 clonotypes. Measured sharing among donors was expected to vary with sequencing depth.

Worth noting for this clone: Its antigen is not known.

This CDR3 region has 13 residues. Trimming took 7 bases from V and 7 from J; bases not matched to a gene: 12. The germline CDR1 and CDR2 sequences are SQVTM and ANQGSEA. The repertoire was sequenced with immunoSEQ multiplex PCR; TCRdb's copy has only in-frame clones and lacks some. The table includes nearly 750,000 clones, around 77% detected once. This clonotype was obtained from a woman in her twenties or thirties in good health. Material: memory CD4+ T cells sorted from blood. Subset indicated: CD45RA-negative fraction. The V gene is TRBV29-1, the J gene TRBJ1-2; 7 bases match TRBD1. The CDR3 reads CSALDRRGFGYTF. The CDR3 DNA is TGCAGCGCCCTGGACAGGAGGGGATTTGGCTACACCTTC.